Sequencing of this TCR beta chain was carried out in a study of CD8+CD57+ T cells in acquired aplastic anemia (dated by TCRdb to 2016 to 2018). The study in broad terms: On average, sorted CD4+ and CD8+ cells yielded around 3.5 ug of extracted DNA, with a range of about 0.17 to 27.4 ug. For healthy donor samples, the average read count was approximately 10 million for CD4+ cells and 11 million to 13 million for CD8+ cells. Overall study outcomes, separate from this receptor: Twenty-nine CD8+ CDR3 sequences were found in both patients and controls but appeared to be highly expressed in patients and within the immunodominant clones of the patients. No significant difference in CD8+ Simpson's diversity was found between patients and healthy controls (P=0.060).

In the study, sorted CD4+ and CD8+ blood T cells from patients with severe aplastic anemia and from healthy subjects underwent deep sequencing of TCR repertoires. Ficoll-Paque density gradient centrifugation was used to isolate peripheral blood mononuclear cells. CD4+ and CD8+ T cells were sorted by FACS or magnetic beads before DNA extraction. Profiling of TCR beta VDJ combinations and CDR3 sequences used genomic DNA as the template. TCR repertoire sequencing was run on an Illumina HiSeq 2000. As for the original processing: Repertoires were assessed using TRBV/TRBJ rearrangement plots, CDR3 size and DJ length profiles, and Simpson's diversity index. The most abundant DNA sequence in the deep sequencing data was defined as the immunodominant clone. CDR3 amino acid sequences were checked for sharing across subjects and were also compared against the VDJdb database and published repertoires. TCRdb ran its own pipeline on the public reads, namely fastp trimming at Q25 and MiXCR clone calling, and kept in-frame beta chains. All rows with the same CDR3 protein become a single entry with the most common DNA and genes. The V and J calls reflect TCRdb's pipeline rather than the authors' work. The sample table contains about 180,000 distinct CDR3 sequences; only one count was recorded for 35% to 50% of them. Around 2.9% of the sample comes from the top ten.

This clonotype has at least ten counts. The antigen it recognizes is unknown. Base qualities are not provided; no much larger clone lies one nucleotide away. From V the trimming removes 5 bases and from J it removes 4 bases, while the gene matches leave 11 bases of the junction unaccounted for. From the germline V gene, CDR1 is SGHDT and CDR2 is YYEEEE. The CDR3 runs 16 amino acids, cysteine and phenylalanine included. Only the CDR3 part of the read is kept: 48 bases, read in frame from the first base. Sequences were obtained from sorted CD4+, CD8+, or CD8+CD57+ T cells (not recorded which) from PBMCs. The chain couples TRBV5-6 to TRBJ2-3; TRBD2 matches 9 bases in the middle. This receptor was obtained from a human donor in good health. CDR3 reads: CASRRDIRGRADTQYF. At the DNA level, the sequence is TGTGCCAGCAGACGCGATATCCGCGGGAGGGCAGATACGCAGTATTTT.